What follows are 27 T cell receptor beta chains derived from one specimen sequenced in a study of cytomegalovirus exposure and HLA in healthy donors. Primers for the PCR totalled 60 Vbeta and 13 Jbeta. Sequencing used immunoSEQ multiplex PCR; TCRdb keeps in-frame clones, though not all of them. Counted here are about 170,000 clones, roughly 80% occurring once; the ten biggest clones make up 3% to 3.5%. The material sequenced was PBMCs. These receptors were collected from a female donor in good health and CMV-seronegative.

The genes are TRBV5-1 and TRBJ1-1; tentatively, D is TRBD1 (5 bases). V was clipped by 0 bases and J by 1 base, with 13 bases between them. CDR3 size: 16 residues. CDR1 is SGHRS and CDR2 is YFSETQ in the germline V gene. This CDR3 reads CASSLDAGRRNTEAFF. CDR3 coding DNA: TGCGCCAGCAGCTTGGATGCAGGGCGAAGGAACACTGAAGCTTTCTTT. The complete variable domain, with remaining parts taken from reference TRBV5-1 and TRBJ1-1, reads KAGVTQTPRYLIKTRGQQVTLSCSPISGHRSVSWYQQTPGQGLQFLFEYFSETQRNKGNFPGRFSGRQFSNSRSEMNVSTLELGDSALYLCASSLDAGRRNTEAFFGQGTRLTVV.

The chain carries TRBV4-2 and TRBJ1-2, with D perhaps matching TRBD1 (5 bases). This CDR3 is built from 15 residues. V was pared by 7 bases and J by 2 bases, with 17 bases between. Germline V lookup: CDR1 LGHNA, CDR2 YNFKEQ. The CDR3 sequence is CASTPSGTRNYGYTF. As DNA, the CDR3 is TGTGCCAGCACCCCTTCCGGGACTCGAAACTATGGCTACACCTTC.

The J gene is TRBJ2-7, the V gene TRBV11-3; weak D call: TRBD2 (5 bases). Germline V gene data show CDR1 as SGHNT and CDR2 as YENEEA. This CDR3 has 15 amino acids. Trimming removed 1 base from V and 2 bases from J, with 12 bases in between. In DNA, the CDR3 is TGTGCCAGCAGCTTAGCCAGACTATCCCCCTACGAGCAGTACTTC. Protein sequence: CASSLARLSPYEQYF.

This clone was picked up a small number of times. The chain has TRBV30 and TRBJ2-6; TRBD1 might be the D (6 bases). The CDR3 contains 15 residues. The germline V and J ends were trimmed by 3 bases and 2 bases, with 11 bases remaining between them. Germline loops: CDR1 GTSNPN, CDR2 SVGIG (reference sequence). The CDR3 region is CAWSDSGAGANVLTF. CDR3 coding DNA: TGTGCCTGGAGCGACTCAGGGGCTGGGGCCAACGTCCTGACTTTC.

The rearrangement uses TRBV6-4 and TRBJ2-5, with no clear D. V lost 6 bases and J 5 bases, leaving 13 bases between the germline ends. Germline CDR1 reads MRHNA; CDR2 reads SNTAGT. The CDR3 contains 13 residues. CDR3 bases: TGTGCCAGCAGACCCCCCAGGTCGGAGACCCAGTACTTC. Its translation is CASRPPRSETQYF.

The V and J genes are TRBV19 and TRBJ1-5, with TRBD1 matching over 9 bases. This CDR3 spans 14 amino acids. The germline CDR1 and CDR2 sequences are LNHDA and SQIVND (reference sequence). J gave up 4 bases and V 3 bases, and 1 base lay outside the gene matches. The CDR3 sequence: CASSMGTGNQPQHF. CDR3 nucleotides: TGTGCCAGTAGTATGGGGACAGGGAATCAGCCCCAGCATTTT.

This chain's CDR3 is CASSSNLAGVSSGANVLTF. The CDR3 DNA reads as TGTGCCAGCAGCTCCAATTTGGCGGGGGTGTCCTCTGGGGCCAACGTCCTGACTTTC. This rearrangement joins TRBV7-3 to TRBJ2-6, with 7 positions matching TRBD2. The CDR3 consists of 19 residues. Germline CDR1 SGHTA, CDR2 FQGTGA. The V gene end was trimmed by 4 bases and the J gene end by 0 bases; junction bases not matched to a gene: 12.

The J gene is TRBJ1-4, the V gene TRBV5-5; tentatively, D is TRBD1 (5 bases). Germline assignment: CDR1 SGHKS and CDR2 YYEKEE (reference sequence). CDR3 length: 16 amino acids. The V gene lost 4 bases and the J gene lost 5 bases, with 18 bases spanning the gap. CDR3 in amino acids: CASSPGGGVKNEKLFF. Written as DNA, the CDR3 is TGTGCCAGCAGCCCGGGGGGGGGAGTTAAAAATGAAAAACTGTTTTTT.

V usage is TRBV7-2 and J usage is TRBJ1-4; 7 bases align to TRBD1. Germline V gene data show CDR1 as SGHTA and CDR2 as FQGNSA. V shed 1 base, J shed 4 bases, and the junction held 12 bases outside the gene matches. The CDR3 contains 18 residues. In nucleotides, the CDR3 is TGTGCCAGCAGCTTAGTCCCGACAGAGGGGGCCCTTAATGAAAAACTGTTTTTT. It yields the protein CASSLVPTEGALNEKLFF.

Of note for this clone: The junction and the germline gene differ at one end; a read error may be behind it. The rearrangement joins TRBV7-7 to TRBJ2-2; the match to TRBD2 covers 7 bases. The CDR3 is 15 residues long. CDR1 is SSHAT, CDR2 FNYEAQ, per germline (reference sequence). The CDR3 coding sequence is TGTGCTAGCAGCCTAAGCGGGGTGAACACCGGGGAGCTGTTTTTT. Its protein is CASSLSGVNTGELFF.

The chain employs TRBV5-4 and TRBJ2-1; 12 nucleotides agree with TRBD2. J was trimmed by 9 bases and V by 0 bases; bases with no gene match: 4. This CDR3 is built from 15 residues. Germline V gives CDR1 SGHNT, CDR2 YYREEE (reference sequence). The CDR3 protein is CASSLGLAGGVEQFF. CDR3 nucleotide sequence: TGTGCCAGCAGCTTGGGGCTAGCGGGGGGGGTTGAGCAGTTCTTC.

This chain uses TRBV5-5 with TRBJ1-1, with TRBD1 matching over 11 bases. Germline loops: CDR1 SGHKS, CDR2 YYEKEE (reference sequence). The CDR3 totals 16 residues. The V and J ends lost 4 bases and 2 bases, in that order; junction bases with no gene match: 7. The CDR3 reads CASSLRDRGLNTEAFF. CDR3 DNA: TGTGCCAGCAGCCTCCGGGACAGGGGGTTAAACACTGAAGCTTTCTTT.

Here the CDR3 DNA reads TGTGCCAGCAGCTTAAACGGGGGGGGTCTCTACGAGCAGTACTTC. It yields the protein CASSLNGGGLYEQYF. The chain couples TRBV7-2 to TRBJ2-7, with 8 nucleotides matching TRBD2. The germline CDR1 and CDR2 sequences are SGHTA and FQGNSA. The CDR3 totals 15 residues. The junction had 6 bases not matched to a gene; V was cut back by 2 bases and J by 3 bases.

This clone was seen a single time. The chain uses TRBV9 and TRBJ1-4; D is perhaps TRBD1 (5 bases). Germline V gives CDR1 SGDLS, CDR2 YYNGEE. With 0 bases removed from V and 5 bases from J, the gap between germline ends came to 8 bases. The CDR3 spans 14 residues. CDR3 sequence (DNA): TGTGCCAGCAGCGTAGAGGCAGGGAATGAAAAACTGTTTTTT. It specifies CASSVEAGNEKLFF.

J is TRBJ1-3 and V is TRBV5-8; 8 bases line up with TRBD1. The germline V gene has CDR1 SGHTS and CDR2 YDEGEE. V was pared by 0 bases and J by 0 bases, with 5 bases of the junction left unmatched. There are 17 residues in the CDR3. This CDR3 is CASSLGTGKGSGNTIYF. CDR3 coding DNA: TGTGCCAGCAGCTTGGGGACAGGGAAAGGCTCTGGAAACACCATATATTTT.

The CDR3 nucleotides read TGTGCCAGCAGTACAGCAATGACTAGTAAAGAGACCCAGTACTTC. This gives the protein CASSTAMTSKETQYF. This chain links TRBV25-1 with TRBJ2-5; perhaps TRBD2 as D (6 bases). There are 15 residues in the CDR3. Germline V gives CDR1 MGHDK, CDR2 SYGVNS. The V end lost 5 bases, the J end lost 3 bases, and 16 bases lay between the germline ends.

The rearrangement uses TRBV6-4 and TRBJ2-3, with D maybe TRBD2 (6 bases). V was clipped by 3 bases and J by 3 bases, with 13 bases between them. CDR3 size: 15 residues. Germline V gives CDR1 MRHNA, CDR2 SNTAGT. CDR3 sequence: CASSEGGGTTDTQYF. The CDR3 DNA follows: TGTGCCAGCAGTGAGGGTGGCGGGACTACAGATACGCAGTATTTT.

The rearrangement uses TRBV6-5 and TRBJ1-2; 10 nucleotides line up with TRBD1. This CDR3 region has 13 residues. Germline CDR1 MNHEY, CDR2 SVGAGI. The ends lost 7 bases at V and 8 bases at J; junction bases unmatched: 7. This CDR3 is CASIRQGARGYTF. The CDR3 DNA is TGTGCCAGCATTAGACAGGGGGCGCGCGGCTACACCTTC.

CDR3 sequence: CASSDQGRGTDTQYF. The CDR3 DNA reads as TGTGCCAGCAGTGACCAGGGGCGGGGGACAGATACGCAGTATTTT. V and J are TRBV6-4 and TRBJ2-3; D perhaps matches TRBD2 (7 bases). Germline V gene lookup returns CDR1 MRHNA and CDR2 SNTAGT. CDR3 length equals 15 residues. The germline V and J ends were trimmed by 2 bases and 3 bases, with 12 bases remaining between them.

The chain carries TRBV9 and TRBJ2-2; 9 bases line up with TRBD1. Germline lookup yields CDR1 SGDLS and CDR2 YYNGEE. The CDR3 is made up of 16 amino acids. After removal of 3 bases from V and 9 bases from J, the junction contained 12 bases not matched to a gene. CDR3 region: CASSAARGQGPRELFF. Written as DNA, the CDR3 is TGTGCCAGCAGCGCCGCCCGGGGACAGGGTCCCCGGGAGCTGTTTTTT. The whole variable domain, filled in from reference TRBV9 and TRBJ2-2, reads DSGVTQTPKHLITATGQRVTLRCSPRSGDLSVYWYQQSLDQGLQFLIQYYNGEERAKGNILERFSAQQFPDLHSELNLSSLELGDSALYFCASSAARGQGPRELFFGEGSRLTVL.

The chain recombines TRBV7-3 with TRBJ2-1; TRBD2 might be the D (6 bases). The CDR3 loop spans 14 amino acids. Deletions cut 5 bases from V and 5 bases from J, with 13 bases between. Germline-derived CDR1 and CDR2 are SGHTA and FQGTGA. DNA for the CDR3: TGTGCCAGCAGCCCTAGACTAGGTAACAATGAGCAGTTCTTC. It specifies CASSPRLGNNEQFF.

The chain combines TRBV30 with TRBJ2-7; 8 nucleotides match TRBD2. Germline CDR1 GTSNPN, CDR2 SVGIG (reference sequence). With 3 bases clipped from V and 9 bases from J, the junction kept 10 bases outside the gene matches. The CDR3 totals 13 residues. CDR3 bases: TGTGCCTGGAGGCGGGGGGCGGGGATCATGCAGTACTTC. Protein: CAWRRGAGIMQYF.

The chain is built from TRBV28 and TRBJ1-1; maybe TRBD1 (5 bases). Germline V gene lookup returns CDR1 MDHEN and CDR2 SYDVKM. The CDR3 consists of 13 residues. V lost 11 bases and J lost 1, with 14 bases in between. The CDR3 sequence is CASARRGNTEAFF. The CDR3 coding sequence is TGTGCCTCGGCCCGTAGGGGGAACACTGAAGCTTTCTTT.

The chain couples TRBV4-3 to TRBJ2-5, with D unresolved. The J call is uncertain, as TRBJ2-7 better fits the DNA end. Germline V gene sequence: CDR1 LGHNA, CDR2 YSLEER. This CDR3 comprises 13 residues. This chain's CDR3 is CASSQVVFYEQYF. CDR3 nucleotide sequence: TGCGCCAGCAGCCAAGTAGTATTCTACGAGCAGTACTTC.

The chain couples TRBV19 to TRBJ2-5, with TRBD2 as a possible D gene (5 bases). V lost 5 bases, J lost 0 bases, and 7 bases lay in between. The CDR3 contains 13 residues. The V gene's germline CDR1 is LNHDA and CDR2 SQIVND (reference sequence). CDR3 protein: CASSWEYQETQYF. CDR3 coding DNA: TGTGCCAGTAGTTGGGAGTACCAAGAGACCCAGTACTTC.

This chain links TRBV6-5 with TRBJ1-1, with 8 positions matching TRBD1. J gave up 2 bases and V 6 bases, and 8 bases lay outside the gene matches. Germline CDR1 and CDR2: MNHEY and SVGAGI. The CDR3 extends over 15 amino acids. The CDR3 DNA is TGTGCCAGCAGCCTCTGGACAGGGACCAACACTGAAGCTTTCTTT. Protein: CASSLWTGTNTEAFF.

Points on this clone: At one boundary the junction diverges from the germline segment, which might be a read error. CDR3 protein: CASNGGGQETQYF. The CDR3 DNA follows: TGTGCAAGCAATGGGGGGGGGCAAGAGACCCAGTACTTC. This rearrangement joins TRBV5-4 to TRBJ2-5, with 7 bases identical to TRBD2. Per germline, CDR1 SGHNT and CDR2 YYREEE (reference sequence). CDR3 length: 13 residues. The entire variable domain, with the rest obtained from reference TRBV5-4 and TRBJ2-5, is as follows: ETGVTQSPTHLIKTRGQQVTLRCSSQSGHNTVSWYQQALGQGPQFIFQYYREEENGRGNFPPRFSGLQFPNYSSELNVNALELDDSALYLCASNGGGQETQYFGPGTRLLVL.